This T cell receptor beta chain derives from a study of neurological immune-mediated disorders. CDR3 size: 16 residues. V trimming: 3 bases; J trimming: 5 bases; junction bases outside the gene matches: 13. The germline V gene encodes CDR1 SQVTM and CDR2 ANQGSEA. TCRdb used MiXCR to reprocess the 5' RACE reads, holding one entry per CDR3 protein. This table holds 18,000 or so distinct CDR3 sequences, 12% to 15% found once. The sequence was collected from a woman in her sixties or seventies with HTLV-1-associated myelopathy (HAM/TSP). The sample consisted of CD4+ T cells from blood. The genes are TRBV29-1 and TRBJ2-1; 7 bases are shared with TRBD2. CDR3 in DNA: TGCAGCGTTGAGGGCCCCTTTGGCGGGAGAAACAATGAGCAGTTCTTC. This sequence encodes CSVEGPFGGRNNEQFF.